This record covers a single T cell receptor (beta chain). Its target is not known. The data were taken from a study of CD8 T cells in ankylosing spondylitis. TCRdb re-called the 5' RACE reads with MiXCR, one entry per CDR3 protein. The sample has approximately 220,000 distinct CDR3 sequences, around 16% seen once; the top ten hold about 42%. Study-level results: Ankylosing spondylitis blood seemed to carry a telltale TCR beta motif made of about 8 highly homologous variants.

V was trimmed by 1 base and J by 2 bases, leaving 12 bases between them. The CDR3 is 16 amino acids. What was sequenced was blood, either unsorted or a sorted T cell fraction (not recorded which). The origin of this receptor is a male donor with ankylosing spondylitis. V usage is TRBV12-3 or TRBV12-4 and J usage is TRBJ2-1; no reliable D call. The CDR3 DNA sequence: TGTGCCAGCAGTTTAGTTCCCCATGATCCCTACAATGAGCAGTTCTTC. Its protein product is CASSLVPHDPYNEQFF.